Each of the 20 T cell receptor beta chains below was sequenced from the same sample in a study of shared clonotypes between healthy human individuals. Repertoires were generated with immunoSEQ multiplex PCR, while TCRdb's copy carries only in-frame clones and drops some. Among approximately 720,000 clones listed, 72% were seen once. The sequencing sample was made of memory CD4+ T cells sorted from blood. The subset here: CD45RA-negative fraction. Every receptor here comes from a woman aged 25 to 39 in good health.

In this sample, this clone turned up once. The chain has TRBV28 and TRBJ2-4, with D tentatively TRBD2 (5 bases). V lost 7 bases and J lost 6, with 16 bases in between. The CDR3 extends over 14 amino acids. The germline CDR1 and CDR2 sequences are MDHEN and SYDVKM. CDR3: CASTNLRSGNIQYF. CDR3 DNA sequence: TGTGCCAGCACTAACCTCCGGAGCGGAAACATTCAGTACTTC.

Written as DNA, the CDR3 is TGTGCCAGCAGTATGACAGTATATAGCAATCAGCCCCAGCATTTT. Translating gives CASSMTVYSNQPQHF. The chain couples TRBV6-1 to TRBJ1-5; tentative D call: TRBD1 (5 bases). V lost 5 bases, J lost 0 bases, and 11 bases lay in between. The germline V gene has CDR1 MNHNS and CDR2 SASEGT. The CDR3 is made up of 15 amino acids.

V usage is TRBV7-9 and J usage is TRBJ2-1; 7 bases fit TRBD2. The CDR3 covers 13 residues. Germline trimming cut 5 bases from V and 7 bases from J; bases unmatched to any gene: 5. Per the germline V gene, CDR1 is SEHNR and CDR2 is FQNEAQ (reference sequence). CDR3 sequence (DNA): TGTGCCAGCAGCAAAGAACTAGCGAATGAGCAGTTCTTC. This encodes CASSKELANEQFF.

This clone was counted only a few times. This rearrangement joins TRBV27 to TRBJ2-4; D may be TRBD1 or TRBD2 (5 bases each). The V gene lost 5 bases and the J gene lost 1 base, with 18 bases spanning the gap. The germline gives CDR1 MNHEY, CDR2 SMNVEV (reference sequence). The CDR3 is made up of 17 amino acids. The CDR3 loop reads CASSTTWDGRAKNIQYF. In DNA form, the CDR3 reads TGTGCCAGCAGTACCACTTGGGACGGCAGGGCCAAAAACATTCAGTACTTC.

This chain connects TRBV5-1 to TRBJ2-7; D possibly corresponds to TRBD1 (5 bases). The CDR3 is made up of 14 amino acids. The V end lost 0 bases, the J end lost 6 bases, and 13 bases lay between the germline ends. Germline CDR1 and CDR2: SGHRS and YFSETQ. CDR3 region: CASSLAGRASEQYF. CDR3 coding DNA: TGCGCCAGCAGCTTGGCTGGCAGGGCTAGCGAGCAGTACTTC.

This clone was detected once. The chain employs TRBV11-2 and TRBJ2-3; D is ambiguous. The CDR3 has 13 amino acids. Germline CDR1 SGHAT, CDR2 FQNNGV. Trimming removed 4 bases from V and 1 base from J, with 6 bases in between. The CDR3 DNA follows: TGTGCCAGCAGCTCCTTGGGCACAGATACGCAGTATTTT. Protein product: CASSSLGTDTQYF.

This clone was seen only a few times. V gene TRBV5-4 combines with J gene TRBJ2-7, with D unclear. CDR3 length: 13 residues. Trimming left V 0 bases short and J 3 bases short, with 7 bases between. Germline V gene lookup returns CDR1 SGHNT and CDR2 YYREEE (reference sequence). The CDR3 DNA reads TGTGCCAGCAGCTTGGTCCCAGGCTACGAGCAGTACTTC. Translating gives CASSLVPGYEQYF.

V gene TRBV30 combines with J gene TRBJ2-3; D is uncertain. Germline V gene lookup returns CDR1 GTSNPN and CDR2 SVGIG (reference sequence). V dropped 3 bases and J dropped 2 bases, with 12 bases sitting between them. The CDR3 contains 14 residues. The CDR3 DNA follows: TGTGCCTGGAGAGCGCGGAGAAACACAGATACGCAGTATTTT. Its translation: CAWRARRNTDTQYF.

The chain has TRBV7-2 and TRBJ2-2; 9 nucleotides agree with TRBD2. V was pared by 6 bases and J by 4 bases, with 6 bases of the junction left unmatched. Germline lookup yields CDR1 SGHTA and CDR2 FQGNSA. This CDR3 comprises 15 residues. CDR3 region: CASRVAGAGTGELFF. The CDR3 coding sequence is TGTGCCAGCAGAGTAGCGGGAGCCGGCACCGGGGAGCTGTTTTTT. The variable domain in full, completed from reference TRBV7-2 and TRBJ2-2, reads GAGVSQSPSNKVTEKGKDVELRCDPISGHTALYWYRQSLGQGLEFLIYFQGNSAPDKSGLPSDRFSAERTGGSVSTLTIQRTQQEDSAVYLCASRVAGAGTGELFFGEGSRLTVL.

The rearrangement joins TRBV7-9 to TRBJ2-4; TRBD2 matches at 7 bases. Unmatched junction bases numbered 7, after V lost 1 base and J lost 13 bases. CDR1 and CDR2 from the germline V gene are SEHNR and FQNEAQ (reference sequence). The CDR3 extends over 13 amino acids. The CDR3 protein is CASSLGEGRGQYF. The CDR3 DNA sequence: TGTGCCAGCAGCTTAGGGGAGGGCCGCGGCCAGTACTTC.

The CDR3 region is CASSVQQDQPQHF. CDR3 in DNA: TGTGCCAGTAGTGTCCAGCAAGATCAGCCCCAGCATTTT. The V call is TRBV19, the J call TRBJ1-5; D is ambiguous. The CDR3 loop spans 13 amino acids. Germline values: CDR1 LNHDA, CDR2 SQIVND (reference sequence). V gave up 5 bases and J gave up 5 bases, with 10 bases separating them. Using reference TRBV19 and TRBJ1-5 for the parts outside the CDR3, the full variable domain is DGGITQSPKYLFRKEGQNVTLSCEQNLNHDAMYWYRQDPGQGLRLIYYSQIVNDFQKGDIAEGYSVSREKKESFPLTVTSAQKNPTAFYLCASSVQQDQPQHFGDGTRLSIL.

V and J are TRBV5-4 and TRBJ2-3; 11 nucleotides align to TRBD2. The CDR3 is 18 amino acids. The germline CDR1 and CDR2 sequences are SGHNT and YYREEE (reference sequence). After removal of 0 bases from V and 6 bases from J, the junction contained 12 bases not matched to a gene. DNA for the CDR3: TGTGCCAGCAGCTTGGCCCGACTAGCGGGGAGGGGTAGGGATACGCAGTATTTT. Translating it yields CASSLARLAGRGRDTQYF.

The rearrangement links TRBV10-3 to TRBJ1-1, with D maybe TRBD1 (6 bases). Germline lookup yields CDR1 ENHRY and CDR2 SYGVKD. Between the trimmed V and J ends, which lost 7 bases and 6 bases, there was a span of 18 bases. The CDR3 has 14 residues. CDR3 sequence: CAITAGGPFAEAFF. The CDR3 coding sequence is TGTGCCATCACCGCCGGGGGGCCGTTCGCTGAAGCTTTCTTT.

The V gene is TRBV7-9, the J gene TRBJ1-1; a possible D gene is TRBD1 (5 bases). CDR3 length equals 13 residues. The germline V and J ends were trimmed by 5 bases and 11 bases, with 18 bases remaining between them. Germline CDR1 is SEHNR and CDR2 is FQNEAQ (reference sequence). CDR3 sequence: CASSGVRGRRAFF. CDR3 DNA sequence: TGTGCCAGCAGCGGTGTCCGGGGGAGGAGGGCTTTCTTT.

The chain has TRBV28 and TRBJ1-2; D is unclear. V was cut by 7 bases and J by 7 bases, with 13 bases left in between. In germline, CDR1 is MDHEN, CDR2 SYDVKM. The CDR3 has 12 amino acids. The CDR3 nucleotides are TGTGCCAGCACCGTAGGTCTAGGTGGCTACACCTTC. Its protein is CASTVGLGGYTF.

The chain employs TRBV5-1 and TRBJ2-2, with 7 bases matching TRBD1. This CDR3 has 15 residues. The germline CDR1 and CDR2 sequences are SGHRS and YFSETQ. The trim removed 7 bases at V and 2 bases at J, leaving 8 bases unmatched. The CDR3: CASLGPGGNTGELFF. The CDR3 bases are TGCGCCAGCCTAGGGCCAGGGGGTAACACCGGGGAGCTGTTTTTT.

The chain couples TRBV30 to TRBJ1-5; maybe TRBD1 (6 bases). V was shortened by 2 bases and J by 0 bases, with 14 bases between the two germline ends. The CDR3 is 16 amino acids. Germline V gene data show CDR1 as GTSNPN and CDR2 as SVGIG (reference sequence). The CDR3 loop is CAWSWGGLYSNQPQHF. The CDR3, as DNA: TGTGCCTGGAGTTGGGGGGGGCTTTATAGCAATCAGCCCCAGCATTTT. The whole variable domain, remainder taken from reference TRBV30 and TRBJ1-5, is SQTIHQWPATLVQPVGSPLSLECTVEGTSNPNLYWYRQAAGRGLQLLFYSVGIGQISSEVPQNLSASRPQDRQFILSSKKLLLSDSGFYLCAWSWGGLYSNQPQHFGDGTRLSIL.

This chain's CDR3 is CAWIGKGRGVQETQYF. CDR3 in DNA: TGTGCCTGGATTGGAAAGGGGAGGGGGGTTCAAGAGACCCAGTACTTC. The genes are TRBV30 and TRBJ2-5; D perhaps matches TRBD2 (7 bases). V was pared by 4 bases and J by 2 bases, with 20 bases between. CDR1 is GTSNPN, CDR2 SVGIG, per germline (reference sequence). This CDR3 spans 16 amino acids.

The chain links TRBV23-1 to TRBJ2-5, with 10 bases that match TRBD1. TRBV23-1 is an ORF, and what it does is uncertain. The CDR3 covers 16 residues. J lost 2 bases, V lost 10 bases, and 13 bases had no gene match. This CDR3 is CATRGHPGQGQETQYF. CDR3 bases: TGCGCCACGAGGGGGCATCCGGGACAGGGGCAAGAGACCCAGTACTTC.

The chain is built from TRBV29-1 and TRBJ2-5, with TRBD2 as a possible D gene (5 bases). V lost 4 bases, J lost 5 bases, and 11 bases lay in between. Germline CDR1 SQVTM, CDR2 ANQGSEA. The CDR3 has 12 residues. Here the CDR3 DNA reads TGCAGCGTTGGGCCGGGATCGGAGACCCAGTACTTC. Protein sequence: CSVGPGSETQYF.